Described below is a single T cell receptor (beta chain) sequence and its context. Its antigen is unidentified. The sample belongs to a study of T cell responses to AZD1222 COVID-19 vaccine. General study findings and limits: At 160-218 and 743-854, vaccine-associated CD4 TCRs were dominant, and they spanned spike. White British donors predominated, females outnumbered males, and clonal diversity was possibly underestimated. AZD1222 recipients seropositive at baseline numbered only six.

Libraries were prepared by immunoSEQ multiplex PCR; TCRdb keeps only in-frame clonotypes and omits some of them. The table lists approximately 170,000 clones, almost 90% of them singletons, with approximately 10% in the top ten. The V gene lost 5 bases and the J gene lost 0 bases, with 11 bases spanning the gap. Germline V CDR1 and CDR2: MNHEY, SMNVEV (reference sequence). The CDR3 is made up of 15 amino acids. Material: peripheral blood, obtained 28 days after the second AZD1222 dose. The chain recombines TRBV27 with TRBJ1-5; D gene unclear. The sequence derives from an adult who received the AZD1222 COVID-19 vaccine. The CDR3 coding sequence is TGTGCCAGCAGTCCCTCTTGGAATAGCAATCAGCCCCAGCATTTT. Encoded protein: CASSPSWNSNQPQHF.